This is a list of T cell receptor beta chains from one sample in a study of blood T cell repertoires in COVID-19. Sequencing used immunoSEQ multiplex PCR; TCRdb keeps in-frame clones, though not all of them. The sample carries fewer than 120,000 clones, nearly 80% recorded once. Sequenced input: peripheral blood. The origin of the receptors is an elderly woman with active or convalescent COVID-19. CDR3s leave out the opening cysteine and the closing phenylalanine or tryptophan. A D gene is named only where the DNA matches it firmly.

D gene: TRBD1; V gene: TRBV5-1; CDR3 length: 14; CDR3 protein: ASSLVEGALGTEAF
D gene: TRBD2; V gene: TRBV27; CDR3 length: 13; CDR3 protein: ASSLAGAGAGELF
D gene: NA; V gene: TRBV25-1; CDR3 length: 12; CDR3 protein: ASSAAYGNQPQH
D gene: TRBD2; V gene: TRBV5-1; CDR3 length: 13; CDR3 protein: ASSFSGSSTGELF
D gene: NA; V gene: TRBV6-6; CDR3 length: 12; CDR3 protein: ASSPGLTGYGYT
D gene: TRBD1; V gene: TRBV28; CDR3 length: 14; CDR3 protein: ASSLGGQYSGNTIY
D gene: TRBD1; V gene: TRBV3-1/TRBV3-2; CDR3 length: 11; CDR3 protein: ASSQFVSGTAF
D gene: TRBD2; V gene: TRBV6-5; CDR3 length: 12; CDR3 protein: ASSYWTSPYEQY
D gene: TRBD1; V gene: TRBV9; CDR3 length: 10; CDR3 protein: ASDRGRIEQY
D gene: TRBD1; V gene: TRBV28; CDR3 length: 13; CDR3 protein: ASSSIGTGATEAF
D gene: NA; V gene: TRBV11-2; CDR3 length: 10; CDR3 protein: ASSSQGYEQY
D gene: TRBD2; V gene: TRBV10-2; CDR3 length: 13; CDR3 protein: ASSEGLAGASEQY
D gene: NA; V gene: TRBV3-1/TRBV3-2; CDR3 length: 11; CDR3 protein: ASSQDLGNTIY
D gene: TRBD2; V gene: TRBV5-4; CDR3 length: 14; CDR3 protein: ASSLLAGLGKNEQY
D gene: NA; V gene: TRBV4-2; CDR3 length: 13; CDR3 protein: ASSQGTNRNQPQH
D gene: TRBD1; V gene: TRBV5-6; CDR3 length: 13; CDR3 protein: ASSSGTGGRTEAF
D gene: TRBD2; V gene: TRBV6-5; CDR3 length: 11; CDR3 protein: ASSYASGSVRY
D gene: NA; V gene: TRBV7-2; CDR3 length: 13; CDR3 protein: ASSLVAMLSYEQY
D gene: NA; V gene: TRBV10-1; CDR3 length: 13; CDR3 protein: ASSEVAGRTDTQY
D gene: NA; V gene: TRBV2; CDR3 length: 13; CDR3 protein: ASSEGQGPNQPQH
D gene: NA; V gene: TRBV28; CDR3 length: 13; CDR3 protein: ASSLMRTMNTEAF
D gene: TRBD1; V gene: TRBV20-1; CDR3 length: 9; CDR3 protein: SARGYYEQY
D gene: NA; V gene: TRBV5-1; CDR3 length: 11; CDR3 protein: ASSTGAKETQY
D gene: TRBD1; V gene: TRBV5-1; CDR3 length: 13; CDR3 protein: ASSPRGTGSNEQF
D gene: TRBD1; V gene: TRBV28; CDR3 length: 12; CDR3 protein: ASSPDRAAEKLF
D gene: NA; V gene: TRBV2; CDR3 length: 18; CDR3 protein: ASRHRGRGQASPNTGELF
D gene: TRBD1; V gene: TRBV9; CDR3 length: 12; CDR3 protein: ASSVQQGAYGYT
D gene: TRBD1; V gene: TRBV10-1; CDR3 length: 11; CDR3 protein: ASSPPRGETQY
D gene: NA; V gene: TRBV28; CDR3 length: 12; CDR3 protein: ASRGSGDRTEAF
D gene: NA; V gene: TRBV10-2; CDR3 length: 10; CDR3 protein: ASTGSPGELF
D gene: NA; V gene: TRBV5-4; CDR3 length: 11; CDR3 protein: ASSLVRGDEQF
D gene: NA; V gene: TRBV5-4; CDR3 length: 12; CDR3 protein: ASKRGGENTEAF
D gene: TRBD2; V gene: TRBV11-2; CDR3 length: 17; CDR3 protein: ASSPRGGIAGESYNEQF
D gene: NA; V gene: TRBV18; CDR3 length: 12; CDR3 protein: ASSPSYFGDTQY
D gene: NA; V gene: TRBV2; CDR3 length: 11; CDR3 protein: ASIRQRPYEQY
D gene: NA; V gene: TRBV7-2; CDR3 length: 12; CDR3 protein: ASSFKTTPYEQY
D gene: NA; V gene: TRBV6-5; CDR3 length: 11; CDR3 protein: ASSYPAAGEQF
D gene: NA; V gene: TRBV18; CDR3 length: 12; CDR3 protein: ASSRSGGNTEAF
D gene: TRBD1; V gene: TRBV19; CDR3 length: 12; CDR3 protein: ASTDRGLPDTQY
D gene: TRBD2; V gene: TRBV2; CDR3 length: 11; CDR3 protein: ASRGTSGTTQY
D gene: TRBD2; V gene: TRBV7-9; CDR3 length: 15; CDR3 protein: ASSLYMSGRGSYEQY
D gene: NA; V gene: TRBV4-3; CDR3 length: 16; CDR3 protein: ASSQEVPRGRIVDTQY
D gene: NA; V gene: TRBV28; CDR3 length: 12; CDR3 protein: ASSLLQEGWEQY
D gene: NA; V gene: TRBV27; CDR3 length: 14; CDR3 protein: ASSFRSVSYNSPLH
D gene: NA; V gene: TRBV28; CDR3 length: 15; CDR3 protein: ASSPTSRFSSYNEQF